Listed below are T cell receptor beta chains from one sample, sequenced in a study of blood T cell repertoires in COVID-19. The method was immunoSEQ multiplex PCR; TCRdb's version includes in-frame clones alone and lacks a portion of them. The sample records tens of thousands of clones, around 85% being singletons. The sequenced material came from peripheral blood. All receptors come from a woman of 80 years or more with active or convalescent COVID-19. CDR3s include the opening cysteine and the closing phenylalanine or tryptophan. The D gene is left open where the match is weak. Clone sizes are given selectively: once, few, many, or a class where the clone is expanded.

clone size	J gene	D gene	V gene	CDR3 DNA	CDR3 protein
NA	TRBJ2-1	TRBD2	TRBV5-6	TGTGCCAGCAGCTTCTCACGACAGCGGGGAAATGAGCAGTTCTTC	CASSFSRQRGNEQFF
NA	TRBJ1-4	NA	TRBV4-2	TGTGCCAGCAGCCAAGCCCCGACAGTTAGTGAAAAACTGTTTTTT	CASSQAPTVSEKLFF
once	TRBJ1-1	TRBD1	TRBV18	TGTGCCAGCTCATCCCTTATACAGGGGGAGGGCACTGAAGCTTTCTTT	CASSSLIQGEGTEAFF
NA	TRBJ2-1	TRBD2	TRBV7-6	TGTGCCAGCAGCTTACAGTACGGGGGGGTCTACAATGAGCAGTTCTTC	CASSLQYGGVYNEQFF
NA	TRBJ2-7	TRBD2	TRBV9	TGTGCCAGCAGCCTTAGCGGGGGCGAGCAGTACTTC	CASSLSGGEQYF
once	TRBJ1-1	NA	TRBV7-2	TGTGCCAGCAGCCCTGACACAATTAACACTGAAGCTTTCTTT	CASSPDTINTEAFF
NA	TRBJ1-1	TRBD1	TRBV18	TGTGCCAGCTCACCACCTCGGACAGGGTTGAGTACTGAAGCTTTCTTT	CASSPPRTGLSTEAFF
NA	TRBJ1-2	NA	TRBV9	TGTGCCAGCAGCGTAGATAGAAACTATGGCTACACCTTC	CASSVDRNYGYTF
NA	TRBJ1-2	NA	TRBV5-1	TGCGCCAGCAGCTCCACCTCGAGGGACTATGGCTACACCTTC	CASSSTSRDYGYTF
NA	TRBJ2-7	NA	TRBV4-3	TGCGCCAGCAGCCAGGATCGAGGCTCCTACGAGCAGTACTTC	CASSQDRGSYEQYF
NA	TRBJ1-2	NA	TRBV6-2/TRBV6-3	TGTGCCAGCAGTTACTACAGCTTCTATGGCTACACCTTC	CASSYYSFYGYTF
NA	TRBJ2-3	TRBD2	TRBV7-7	TGTGCTAGCGCCCCTAGCGGGGGGGCAGATACGCAGTATTTT	CASAPSGGADTQYF
once	TRBJ2-1	NA	TRBV11-1	TGTGCCAGCAGCTTAGAAGTGGGAGCGCGAGGCGAGCAGTTCTTC	CASSLEVGARGEQFF
NA	TRBJ2-3	TRBD2	TRBV6-2/TRBV6-3	TGTGCCAGCAGTCGGACTAGCCACAATGCGGATACGCAGTATTTT	CASSRTSHNADTQYF
NA	TRBJ1-6	NA	TRBV3-1/TRBV3-2	TGTGCCAGCAGCCGTAAGGAGGGCTCCTATAATTCACCCCTCCACTTT	CASSRKEGSYNSPLHF
NA	TRBJ1-1	NA	TRBV20-1	TGCAGCGTGGGCGGGGAGAGGGCTTTCTTT	CSVGGERAFF
NA	TRBJ2-6	NA	TRBV7-8	TGTGCCAGCAGGTTGGGACTTGGGGCCAACGTCCTGACTTTC	CASRLGLGANVLTF
NA	TRBJ2-2	NA	TRBV4-3	TGCGCCAGCAGCTTATACTGGGCATCGAACACCGGGGAGCTGTTTTTT	CASSLYWASNTGELFF
few	TRBJ1-2	NA	TRBV5-1	TGCGCCAGCAGCCCCTCGGGGTACGGCTACACCTTC	CASSPSGYGYTF
NA	TRBJ1-1	NA	TRBV7-9	TGTGCCAGCAGGAGGATGAACACTGAAGCTTTCTTT	CASRRMNTEAFF
NA	TRBJ1-6	NA	TRBV2	TGTGCCAGCAAGGGAGGGTTATTTAATTCACCCCTCCACTTT	CASKGGLFNSPLHF
NA	TRBJ2-1	NA	TRBV11-2	TGTGCCAGCAGCTTAGGCACTAGGAATGAGCAGTTCTTC	CASSLGTRNEQFF
NA	TRBJ2-3	TRBD2	TRBV7-9	TGTGCCAGCAGCTTAGATGAATACGGAGGGGAGGGGACAGATACGCAGTATTTT	CASSLDEYGGEGTDTQYF
NA	TRBJ1-2	NA	TRBV3-1/TRBV3-2	TGTGCCAGCAGCCAAGAAAGAGGAGGGTGGGGCTATGGCTACACCTTC	CASSQERGGWGYGYTF
NA	TRBJ2-7	TRBD1	TRBV19	TGTGCCAGTAGTCGGTTGGACAGGGGAAAGGAGGTCGAGCAGTACTTC	CASSRLDRGKEVEQYF
NA	TRBJ2-1	NA	TRBV10-3	TGTGCCATCAGTGATATTAGCGGAACCTACAATGAGCAGTTCTTC	CAISDISGTYNEQFF
NA	TRBJ1-4	NA	TRBV5-5	TGTGCCAGCAGCTTTGAGACAACTAATGAAAAACTGTTTTTT	CASSFETTNEKLFF
NA	TRBJ2-3	NA	TRBV6-5	TGTGCCAGCAGTTACTCGGGACTTAGCACAGATACGCAGTATTTT	CASSYSGLSTDTQYF
NA	TRBJ2-1	NA	TRBV5-1	TGCGCCAGCAGGCGAGGCGCCGAGGAGGGTGAGCAGTTCTTC	CASRRGAEEGEQFF
few	TRBJ1-1	NA	TRBV7-9	TGTGCCAGCAGCTTTACAGCGAACACTGAAGCTTTCTTT	CASSFTANTEAFF
many	TRBJ1-2	NA	TRBV5-6	TGTGCCAGCAGCGCGGGCGGTGGCTATGGCTACACCTTC	CASSAGGGYGYTF
NA	TRBJ1-4	NA	TRBV19	TGTGCCAGTAGCGCCGGGGGGGCAGTGTTTCCTGAAAAACTGTTTTTT	CASSAGGAVFPEKLFF
NA	TRBJ1-6	NA	TRBV5-4	TGTGCCAGCAGCCTACAGGGAGTAAATTCACCCCTCCACTTT	CASSLQGVNSPLHF